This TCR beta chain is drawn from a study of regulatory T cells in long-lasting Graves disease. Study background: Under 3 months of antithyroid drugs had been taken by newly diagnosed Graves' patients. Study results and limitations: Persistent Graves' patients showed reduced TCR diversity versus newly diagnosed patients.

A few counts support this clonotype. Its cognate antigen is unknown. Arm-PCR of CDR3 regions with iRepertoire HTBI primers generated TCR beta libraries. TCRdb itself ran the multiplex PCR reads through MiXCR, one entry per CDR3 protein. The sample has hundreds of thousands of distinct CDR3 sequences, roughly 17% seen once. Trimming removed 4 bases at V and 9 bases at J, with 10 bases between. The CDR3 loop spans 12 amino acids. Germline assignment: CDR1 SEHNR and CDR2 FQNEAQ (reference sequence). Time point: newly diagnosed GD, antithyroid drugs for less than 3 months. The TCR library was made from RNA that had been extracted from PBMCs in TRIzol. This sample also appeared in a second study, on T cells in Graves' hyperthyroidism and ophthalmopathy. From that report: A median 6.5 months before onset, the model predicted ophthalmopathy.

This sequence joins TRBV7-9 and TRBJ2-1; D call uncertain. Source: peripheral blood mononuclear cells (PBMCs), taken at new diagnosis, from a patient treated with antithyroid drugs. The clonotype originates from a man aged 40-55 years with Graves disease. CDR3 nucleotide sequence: TGTGCCAGCAGCTCTCCGTACGCTGAGCAGTTCTTC. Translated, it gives CASSSPYAEQFF.